A single T cell receptor beta chain is shown here with its context. The data derive from a study of T cells in Graves' hyperthyroidism and ophthalmopathy. Amplification targeted TCR beta CDR3 regions from RNA transcripts. Researchers ran a first-round RT-PCR on the TCR CDR3 using the HTBI primer set. TCRdb processed the multiplex PCR reads anew with MiXCR; each CDR3 protein has one entry. The sample consists of around 420,000 distinct CDR3 sequences, roughly 15% of them appearing once. The hyperthyroidism patients had all been newly diagnosed, and their disease duration was under 2 months. Their ages ranged from 18 to 65 years. On the basis of clinical symptoms, serum thyroxine and TRAb, thyroid ultrasound and orbital computed tomography, diagnoses were made. Sequenced input: blood. The sequence was obtained from a young woman with Graves' hyperthyroidism.

CDR3 in DNA: TGTGCCAGCAGCCCCCCCGGGGTGGATGAGCAGTTCTTC. It yields the protein CASSPPGVDEQFF. The rearrangement links TRBV5-4 to TRBJ2-1, with D tentatively TRBD2 (5 bases). The germline gives CDR1 SGHNT, CDR2 YYREEE (reference sequence). This CDR3 comprises 13 residues. Trimming cost V 4 bases and J 8 bases, with 13 bases left between them.